A selection of T cell receptor beta chains follows, all from one sample in a study of T cells in Graves' hyperthyroidism and ophthalmopathy. One entry per CDR3 protein, called by TCRdb with MiXCR from the multiplex PCR reads. Here the sample spans fewer than 600,000 distinct CDR3 sequences, 14% being singletons. Sequencing used blood. The source of these receptors is a woman aged 40 to 50 with Graves' hyperthyroidism. The CDR3 runs from the conserved cysteine through the conserved F or W. The D gene is left open where the match is weak. Some rows have no size entry. The others give once, few or many, or a class for an expanded clone.

CDR3 protein	CDR3 DNA	V gene	J gene	D gene	clone size
CASSRPGDEQYF	TGTGCCAGCAGCCGCCCCGGGGACGAGCAGTACTTC	TRBV5-6	TRBJ2-7	.	many
CASRPGGLTEAFF	TGTGCCAGCAGGCCAGGTGGATTAACTGAAGCTTTCTTT	TRBV27	TRBJ1-1	.	few
CASSSDRPSGNTIYF	TGCGCCAGCAGCTCGGACAGGCCCTCTGGAAACACCATATATTTT	TRBV4-1	TRBJ1-3	TRBD1	.
CAISARTGEETQYF	TGTGCCATCAGCGCGAGGACAGGGGAAGAGACCCAGTACTTC	TRBV10-3	TRBJ2-5	TRBD1	many
CASSETSGKITDTQYF	TGTGCCAGCAGCGAGACTAGCGGGAAGATCACAGATACGCAGTATTTT	TRBV7-9	TRBJ2-3	TRBD2	.
CASSAGTGVLHEQYF	TGTGCCAGCAGTGCGGGGACAGGGGTTCTCCACGAGCAGTACTTC	TRBV2	TRBJ2-7	TRBD1	many
CASSTPGDEQYF	TGTGCCAGCAGCACCCCGGGGGACGAGCAGTACTTC	TRBV7-9	TRBJ2-7	.	.
CASSSTFLLAKNIQYF	TGTGCCAGCAGTTCGACATTCTTGCTAGCCAAAAACATTCAGTACTTC	TRBV28	TRBJ2-4	.	many
CSAKTGQNSNQPQHF	TGCAGTGCTAAGACGGGACAGAATAGCAATCAGCCCCAGCATTTT	TRBV20-1	TRBJ1-5	TRBD1	many
CASSPSSGQGYEQYF	TGCGCCAGCAGCCCCTCTAGCGGACAGGGGTACGAGCAGTACTTC	TRBV5-1	TRBJ2-7	TRBD1	few
CATGMGVQRNEQYF	TGTGCCACCGGAATGGGGGTTCAGAGGAACGAGCAGTACTTC	TRBV7-2	TRBJ2-7	.	many
CASSPHAGAHNEQFF	TGTGCCAGCAGCCCTCACGCCGGGGCCCACAATGAGCAGTTCTTC	TRBV3-1	TRBJ2-1	.	.
CASSLPRGPNTIYF	TGTGCCAGCAGCTTACCCAGGGGGCCAAACACCATATATTTT	TRBV12-3/TRBV12-4	TRBJ1-3	TRBD1	few
CAISRTSGTRWGTDTQYF	TGTGCCATCAGTCGGACTAGCGGGACCCGGTGGGGCACAGATACGCAGTATTTT	TRBV10-3	TRBJ2-3	TRBD2	many
CASSLWGQGNNEQFF	TGTGCCAGCAGCTTGTGGGGACAGGGAAACAATGAGCAGTTCTTC	TRBV28	TRBJ2-1	TRBD1	many
CASRPNPGLAGDIQYF	TGTGCCAGCAGGCCTAACCCGGGACTAGCGGGAGACATTCAGTACTTC	TRBV12-3/TRBV12-4	TRBJ2-4	TRBD2	many
CASKASPGNTIYF	TGTGCCAGCAAAGCCTCGCCTGGAAACACCATATATTTT	TRBV5-8	TRBJ1-3	.	few
CSASSRLSSYEQYF	TGCAGTGCTAGTTCGCGCCTCAGCTCCTACGAGCAGTACTTC	TRBV20-1	TRBJ2-7	.	many
CASMGGGKSSYNEQFF	TGTGCCAGCATGGGGGGGGGGAAAAGCTCCTACAATGAGCAGTTCTTC	TRBV7-9	TRBJ2-1	TRBD2	many
CASSLFGRNQPQHF	TGTGCCAGCAGTTTGTTCGGGCGCAATCAGCCCCAGCATTTT	TRBV12-3/TRBV12-4	TRBJ1-5	.	many
CASSLRTSIEQFF	TGTGCCAGCAGTTTAAGGACTAGTATTGAGCAGTTCTTC	TRBV28	TRBJ2-1	TRBD2	.
CASSQDWRQETQYF	TGTGCCAGCAGCCAAGACTGGCGCCAAGAGACCCAGTACTTC	TRBV14	TRBJ2-5	.	many
CASSLTGMNTEAFF	TGTGCCAGCAGTTTGACAGGGATGAACACTGAAGCTTTCTTT	TRBV28	TRBJ1-1	TRBD1	many
CASSLRTYEGEQFF	TGTGCCAGTAGTCTAAGGACTTATGAGGGTGAGCAGTTCTTC	TRBV19	TRBJ2-1	.	few
CASSKTGLTNTGELFF	TGCGCCAGCAGCAAGACAGGACTAACGAACACCGGGGAGCTGTTTTTT	TRBV5-1	TRBJ2-2	.	few
CARRQGARNTIYF	TGTGCCAGGCGCCAGGGGGCCAGAAACACCATATATTTT	TRBV2	TRBJ1-3	TRBD1	.
CASSSLGASNTEAFF	TGTGCCAGCAGTTCCTTGGGGGCCTCCAACACTGAAGCTTTCTTT	TRBV6-9	TRBJ1-1	.	few
CASSPRAGETEEQYF	TGTGCCAGCAGCCCTCGAGCGGGAGAAACTGAAGAGCAGTACTTC	TRBV9	TRBJ2-7	TRBD2	many
CASSNSGAQSDTQYF	TGTGCCAGCAGCAACAGCGGGGCCCAGAGCGATACGCAGTATTTT	TRBV6-1	TRBJ2-3	TRBD2	.
CASSSRTGAMGGYTF	TGTGCCAGCAGCTCCCGGACAGGTGCTATGGGGGGCTACACCTTC	TRBV9	TRBJ1-2	TRBD1	.
CATSRTGEPTGELFF	TGTGCCACCAGTCGTACAGGGGAACCCACCGGGGAGCTGTTTTTT	TRBV24-1	TRBJ2-2	TRBD1	few
CASQQGVGETQHF	TGTGCCAGCCAACAGGGGGTAGGGGAGACCCAGCACTTC	TRBV2	TRBJ2-5	TRBD1	.
CATSDALSYEQYF	TGTGCCACCAGTGACGCCCTCTCCTACGAGCAGTACTTC	TRBV24-1	TRBJ2-7	.	many
CATSAGYGGLNTEAFF	TGTGCCACCAGCGCGGGCTACGGGGGGCTGAACACTGAAGCTTTCTTT	TRBV15	TRBJ1-1	.	many
CASTPGDVNTEAFF	TGCGCCAGCACGCCAGGGGACGTGAACACTGAAGCTTTCTTT	TRBV5-1	TRBJ1-1	.	many
CASSSEGGFYEQYF	TGTGCCAGCAGTAGTGAGGGGGGTTTCTACGAGCAGTACTTC	TRBV28	TRBJ2-7	.	many
CASSLYPDRGGHF	TGTGCCAGCAGTTTATATCCGGACAGGGGAGGGCATTTT	TRBV12-3/TRBV12-4	TRBJ1-5	TRBD1	many
CSAGRGDYEQYF	TGCAGTGCTGGGAGAGGGGACTACGAGCAGTACTTC	TRBV20-1	TRBJ2-7	.	many
CASSSGTASSYEQYF	TGCGCCAGCAGCTCGGGGACGGCGAGCTCCTACGAGCAGTACTTC	TRBV5-1	TRBJ2-7	.	.
CASSIGTSGRHNEQFF	TGTGCCAGTAGTATCGGGACTAGCGGGAGGCACAATGAGCAGTTCTTC	TRBV19	TRBJ2-1	TRBD2	.
CASSNSRTPTVEQYF	TGTGCCAGCAGTAACTCCAGGACTCCGACGGTCGAGCAGTACTTC	TRBV2	TRBJ2-7	.	many
CASSYGTGGYNSPLHF	TGTGCCAGCAGTTACGGGACAGGGGGCTATAATTCACCCCTCCACTTT	TRBV6-1	TRBJ1-6	TRBD1	few
CSARIPGSYEQYF	TGCAGTGCAAGAATACCGGGGTCCTACGAGCAGTACTTC	TRBV20-1	TRBJ2-7	.	many
CATSRETATNTEAFF	TGTGCCACCAGCCGAGAGACAGCAACTAACACTGAAGCTTTCTTT	TRBV15	TRBJ1-1	.	.
CSASLAGVGFF	TGCAGTGCTTCCCTAGCGGGAGTGGGGTTCTTC	TRBV20-1	TRBJ2-1	TRBD2	few
CSVEDRGRNTGELFF	TGCAGCGTTGAAGACAGGGGGCGTAACACCGGGGAGCTGTTTTTT	TRBV29-1	TRBJ2-2	TRBD1	once
CASSTGFSNQPQHF	TGTGCCAGCTCTACAGGGTTCAGCAATCAGCCCCAGCATTTT	TRBV25-1	TRBJ1-5	.	few
CASNQASVSSYNEQFF	TGCGCCAGCAACCAAGCGAGTGTGAGCTCCTACAATGAGCAGTTCTTC	TRBV4-3	TRBJ2-1	.	.
CSGGPRQNEQYF	TGCAGCGGGGGTCCCCGACAGAACGAGCAGTACTTC	TRBV29-1	TRBJ2-7	.	many
CASSLAGVNYEQYF	TGTGCCAGCAGCTTAGCAGGGGTGAACTACGAGCAGTACTTC	TRBV13	TRBJ2-7	.	many
CASSLLNQPQHF	TGTGCCAGCTCGCTACTCAATCAGCCCCAGCATTTT	TRBV28	TRBJ1-5	.	many
CSAAPGGLGTEAFF	TGCAGTGCTGCACCAGGGGGCCTTGGCACTGAAGCTTTCTTT	TRBV20-1	TRBJ1-1	TRBD1	many
CASSEGGWGEQYF	TGTGCCAGCAGTGAAGGGGGTTGGGGCGAGCAGTACTTC	TRBV6-1	TRBJ2-7	.	.